The 30 T cell receptor beta chains in this list originate from one sample, sequenced in a study of blood T cell repertoires in COVID-19. Repertoires were generated with immunoSEQ multiplex PCR, while TCRdb's copy carries only in-frame clones and drops some. Altogether 150,000 or so clones are present, approximately 80% being singletons, with the ten largest covering approximately 9.4%. Specimen: peripheral blood. The receptors were sampled from a woman in her fifties or sixties with acute or convalescent COVID-19.

The rearrangement links TRBV7-2 to TRBJ1-6; perhaps TRBD1 as D (6 bases). Trimming took off 5 bases at V and 7 bases at J, with 9 bases between the two ends. The CDR3 runs to 13 residues. CDR1 SGHTA and CDR2 FQGNSA come from the germline V gene. The CDR3 nucleotides read TGTGCCAGCAGCGTGCAGGGGAATTCACCCCTCCACTTT. This encodes CASSVQGNSPLHF.

The chain is built from TRBV19 and TRBJ2-2, with D perhaps matching TRBD2 (6 bases). V was trimmed by 4 bases and J by 4 bases, leaving 10 bases between them. This CDR3 is built from 14 residues. Germline V gene sequence: CDR1 LNHDA, CDR2 SQIVND (reference sequence). The CDR3 nucleotides read TGTGCCAGTAGTACTCGGGAGATCACCGGGGAGCTGTTTTTT. Translation: CASSTREITGELFF.

In its sample, this clone was seen a few times. This chain uses TRBV6-5 with TRBJ1-1; D remains unclear. Per the germline V gene, CDR1 is MNHEY and CDR2 is SVGAGI. This CDR3 has 13 amino acids. The ends were cut back, 7 bases at V and 3 bases at J, with 12 bases in the middle. The chain's CDR3 is CASKIGADTEAFF. The CDR3, as DNA: TGTGCCAGCAAAATCGGCGCGGACACTGAAGCTTTCTTT.

The CDR3 nucleotides are TGTGCCAGCAGCGTGACGGCTAGTTCAACTGAGCAGTTCTTC. Protein sequence: CASSVTASSTEQFF. V gene TRBV9 combines with J gene TRBJ2-1, with D hard to call. Trimming cost V 2 bases and J 9 bases, with 15 bases left between them. The CDR3 is 14 residues long. Germline CDR1 reads SGDLS; CDR2 reads YYNGEE.

Of note for this clone: Germline and junction disagree at one end, which may indicate a read error. This rearrangement joins TRBV2 to TRBJ1-2, with D tentatively TRBD1 (6 bases). Germline assignment: CDR1 SNHLY and CDR2 FYNNEI. The CDR3 covers 14 residues. The CDR3, as DNA: TGTGCCAGCAGCGAAGGGGGGCTGGACTATGGCTACACCTTC. Its translation is CASSEGGLDYGYTF.

The rearrangement uses TRBV27 and TRBJ2-5; D might be TRBD2 (5 bases). There are 14 residues in the CDR3. Trimming took 6 bases from V and 5 from J, leaving 16 bases between them. Looked up from germline, CDR1 is MNHEY and CDR2 is SMNVEV (reference sequence). DNA for the CDR3: TGTGCCAGCAGGCCTTCTTCTAGCATGGAGACCCAGTACTTC. It is translated as CASRPSSSMETQYF.

This sequence joins TRBV27 and TRBJ2-7; 9 bases align to TRBD2. V lost 3 bases and J lost 6; bases outside the gene matches: 6. Germline CDR1 is MNHEY and CDR2 is SMNVEV (reference sequence). CDR3 length equals 14 residues. The CDR3 loop reads CASSFLAGEVEQYF. CDR3 in DNA: TGTGCCAGCAGTTTCTTAGCGGGAGAGGTCGAGCAGTACTTC.

The chain joins TRBV29-1 to TRBJ1-5; 7 nucleotides match TRBD1. The J segment lost 3 bases and the V segment lost 6 bases, leaving 5 bases of the junction unmatched. The germline V gene encodes CDR1 SQVTM and CDR2 ANQGSEA. This CDR3 is 13 amino acids long. DNA for the CDR3: TGCAGCGTAATGGGACAGTTCAATCAGCCCCAGCATTTT. This encodes CSVMGQFNQPQHF.

This chain links TRBV6-2 or TRBV6-3 with TRBJ1-5; TRBD1 matches 7 bases. V lost 0 bases, J lost 3 bases, and 11 bases stayed unmatched. The CDR3 runs to 18 residues. Germline V gene lookup returns CDR1 MNHEY and CDR2 SVGEGT. In DNA form, the CDR3 reads TGTGCCAGCAGTTACTCGCTAAACAGGGGCTACTCCAATCAGCCCCAGCATTTT. Translation gives CASSYSLNRGYSNQPQHF.

The genes are TRBV12-5 and TRBJ2-7, with D possibly matching TRBD1 (5 bases). Germline V gene data show CDR1 as LGHNT and CDR2 as FRNRAP. The germline V and J ends were trimmed by 10 bases and 4 bases, with 14 bases remaining between them. The CDR3 sequence is 12 residues long. The CDR3 region is CATSGNLYEQYF. DNA for the CDR3: TGTGCTACGTCAGGGAACCTTTACGAGCAGTACTTC.

The rearrangement uses TRBV24-1 and TRBJ2-5; no reliable D call. Germline lookup yields CDR1 KGHDR and CDR2 SFDVKD. V shed 3 bases and J shed 4 bases, with 17 bases lying between them. The CDR3 covers 16 residues. CDR3: CATSDPAAALGETQYF. As DNA, the CDR3 is TGTGCCACCAGTGATCCGGCGGCAGCGCTGGGAGAGACCCAGTACTTC.

V is TRBV3-1 (or the pseudogene TRBV3-2) and J is TRBJ2-7, with TRBD2 identical over 8 bases. The CDR3 is 15 residues long. The ends lost 1 base at V and 7 bases at J; junction bases unmatched: 9. Per the germline V gene, CDR1 is LGHDT and CDR2 is YNNKEL (reference sequence). The CDR3 nucleotides read TGTGCCAGCAGCCAAGGTGGTAGCGGGATGGGGGAGCAGTACTTC. It is translated as CASSQGGSGMGEQYF.

The rearrangement joins TRBV2 to TRBJ2-3, with 10 bases that match TRBD2. V shed 4 bases and J 2 bases; nucleotides not matched to a gene: 9. Germline-derived CDR1 and CDR2 are SNHLY and FYNNEI. This CDR3 has 17 residues. The DNA for the CDR3 is TGTGCCAGCAGTGCGCATTTAGCGGGGGGTGCCACAGATACGCAGTATTTT. It is translated as CASSAHLAGGATDTQYF.

The chain has TRBV9 and TRBJ2-5, with 9 bases identical to TRBD2. The J segment lost 3 bases and the V segment lost 0 bases, leaving 6 bases of the junction unmatched. Looked up from germline, CDR1 is SGDLS and CDR2 is YYNGEE. The CDR3 has 16 amino acids. CDR3 in amino acids: CASSVVGGGAEETQYF. The CDR3 DNA reads TGTGCCAGCAGCGTAGTGGGCGGGGGGGCCGAAGAGACCCAGTACTTC.

This chain uses TRBV2 with TRBJ1-1; 9 nucleotides agree with TRBD1. There are 16 residues in the CDR3. Losses at the gene ends were 7 bases for V and 2 bases for J; bases not matched to a gene: 11. Germline lookup yields CDR1 SNHLY and CDR2 FYNNEI. CDR3 sequence reads: CASTKGPGQGNTEAFF. As DNA, the CDR3 is TGTGCCAGCACCAAAGGCCCGGGACAGGGAAACACTGAAGCTTTCTTT.

CDR3 nucleotide sequence: TGTGCCAGCAGCCTTCCAGCTCCGGGGGAGCAGTTCTTC. The encoded protein is CASSLPAPGEQFF. The J gene is TRBJ2-1, the V gene TRBV14; weak D call: TRBD2 (5 bases). Germline V gives CDR1 SGHDN, CDR2 FVKESK. CDR3 length: 13 amino acids. The V and J ends lost 4 bases and 10 bases respectively, with 14 bases between them.

The CDR3 DNA reads as TGTGCCAGCAGCAAAGCGAAATCGGGACAGTGCACAGATACGCAGTATTTT. Encoded protein: CASSKAKSGQCTDTQYF. The chain links TRBV21-1 to TRBJ2-3; the DNA was not compared with TRBD1, the D call given in the table. TRBV21-1 is tagged as a pseudogene. The CDR3 extends over 17 amino acids.

This chain links TRBV2 with TRBJ2-7; the D gene is possibly TRBD1 (6 bases). V gave up 4 bases and J gave up 7 bases, with 20 bases separating them. The length of the CDR3 is 15 residues. Germline V gene sequence: CDR1 SNHLY, CDR2 FYNNEI. The CDR3 spells CASSVESPGAGEQYF. The CDR3 DNA reads TGTGCCAGCAGTGTTGAGAGTCCAGGGGCTGGGGAGCAGTACTTC.

The CDR3 spells CASSPRDTGEGYTF. Here the CDR3 DNA reads TGTGCCAGCTCACCACGGGACACTGGGGAGGGCTACACCTTC. V and J are TRBV18 and TRBJ1-2; possible D gene TRBD1, 6 bases. The CDR3 spans 14 residues. Trimming took off 1 base at V and 8 bases at J, with 14 bases between the two ends. CDR1 KGHSH and CDR2 LQKENI come from the germline V gene.

The chain carries TRBV5-5 and TRBJ2-1; 10 nucleotides line up with TRBD2. Germline loops: CDR1 SGHKS, CDR2 YYEKEE (reference sequence). The V and J ends lost 4 bases and 7 bases, in that order; junction bases with no gene match: 8. CDR3 size: 15 residues. The CDR3 region is CASSATSGIPNEQFF. The CDR3 nucleotides read TGTGCCAGCAGCGCAACTAGCGGGATACCGAATGAGCAGTTCTTC.

The chain links TRBV6-2 or TRBV6-3 to TRBJ2-1; 7 positions agree with TRBD2. V lost 2 bases to trimming and J lost 0 bases; unmatched junction nucleotides: 1. Germline V gene data show CDR1 as MNHEY and CDR2 as SVGEGT. The CDR3 is 15 residues long. CDR3 nucleotide sequence: TGTGCCAGCAGTTACCCGGGGGGCTCCTACAATGAGCAGTTCTTC. This gives the protein CASSYPGGSYNEQFF.

The sample holds one count of this clone. The chain couples TRBV28 to TRBJ1-5, with 8 nucleotides matching TRBD1. The CDR3 runs to 17 residues. V shed 6 bases and J 2 bases; nucleotides not matched to a gene: 12. Germline CDR1 and CDR2: MDHEN and SYDVKM. The DNA for the CDR3 is TGTGCCAGCAGCCGTGAGGCAGGGGGCTGGGGCAATCAGCCCCAGCATTTT. Residues: CASSREAGGWGNQPQHF.

J is TRBJ2-7 and V is TRBV3-1 (or the pseudogene TRBV3-2); TRBD2 aligns across 7 bases. Germline V gene sequence: CDR1 LGHDT, CDR2 YNNKEL (reference sequence). V lost 4 bases and J lost 6; bases outside the gene matches: 9. The CDR3 is 14 residues long. The DNA of the CDR3 is TGTGCCAGCAGCCTACCGGGAGGTGGAGGCGAGCAGTACTTC. Protein: CASSLPGGGGEQYF.

The V gene is TRBV28, the J gene TRBJ1-1; the D is unclear. The CDR3 is made up of 13 amino acids. In germline, CDR1 is MDHEN, CDR2 SYDVKM. Trimming shortened V by 3 bases and J by 3 bases, and 8 bases separated the two germline ends. The CDR3 loop is CASSFALYTEAFF. CDR3 coding DNA: TGTGCCAGCAGTTTTGCGTTGTACACTGAAGCTTTCTTT. Together with reference TRBV28 and TRBJ1-1, the CDR3 gives the full variable domain: DVKVTQSSRYLVKRTGEKVFLECVQDMDHENMFWYRQDPGLGLRLIYFSYDVKMKEKGDIPEGYSVSREKKERFSLILESASTNQTSMYLCASSFALYTEAFFGQGTRLTVV.

The J gene is TRBJ1-1, the V gene TRBV2, with 7 bases lining up with TRBD1. The length of the CDR3 is 15 residues. Germline V gene data show CDR1 as SNHLY and CDR2 as FYNNEI. The junction had 8 bases not matched to a gene; V was cut back by 6 bases and J by 1 base. The CDR3 sequence is CASSPIRTGNTEAFF. In nucleotides, the CDR3 is TGTGCCAGCAGCCCGATTAGGACAGGGAACACTGAAGCTTTCTTT.

This clone was detected a few times. The J gene is TRBJ2-1, the V gene TRBV7-3, with 10 bases fitting TRBD2. After removal of 4 bases from V and 8 bases from J, the junction contained 11 bases not matched to a gene. The CDR3 has 16 amino acids. Germline CDR1 reads SGHTA; CDR2 reads FQGTGA. CDR3 protein: CASSSHSSGSTDEQFF. The CDR3 DNA is TGTGCCAGCAGCTCACATTCTAGCGGGAGTACGGATGAGCAGTTCTTC.

The chain uses TRBV5-1 and TRBJ2-7; 7 bases match TRBD1. V lost 0 bases, J lost 2 bases, and 5 bases stayed unmatched. This CDR3 is built from 15 residues. From germline, CDR1 is SGHRS and CDR2 YFSETQ. CDR3 region: CASSLADRFAYEQYF. The DNA for the CDR3 is TGCGCCAGCAGCTTGGCGGACAGGTTTGCCTACGAGCAGTACTTC.

The chain has TRBV20-1 and TRBJ2-5, with unresolved D. V shed 0 bases and J shed 9 bases, with 8 bases lying between them. Germline CDR1 DFQATT, CDR2 SNEGSKA (reference sequence). The CDR3 contains 11 residues. The CDR3: CSARDRVAQYF. DNA for the CDR3: TGCAGTGCTAGAGATCGAGTGGCCCAGTACTTC.

This clone occurred once. The V and J genes are TRBV11-1 and TRBJ1-2; D is uncertain. There are 13 residues in the CDR3. The V gene's germline CDR1 is SGHAT and CDR2 FQDESV (reference sequence). Trimming cost V 1 base and J 6 bases, with 9 bases left between them. The CDR3 region has the DNA TGTGCCAGCAGCTTAGAGGGAGCTGATGGCTACACCTTC. It translates to CASSLEGADGYTF.

This chain joins TRBV3-1 (or the pseudogene TRBV3-2) and TRBJ2-3; 11 bases are shared with TRBD2. Germline CDR1 and CDR2: LGHDT and YNNKEL (reference sequence). The ends lost 4 bases at V and 2 bases at J; junction bases unmatched: 2. The CDR3 contains 15 residues. CDR3 coding DNA: TGTGCCAGCAGCCCACTAGCGGGGGTCACAGATACGCAGTATTTT. It encodes CASSPLAGVTDTQYF.